This T cell receptor (beta chain) was sequenced during a study of regulatory T cells in long-lasting Graves disease. Study-level points and caveats: Persistent patients had a count of shared public clonotypes (around 2,700) that exceeded that of new patients (around 970).

The table lists this clonotype with a few counts. Its target is not known. CDR3-region Arm-PCR and iRepertoire HTBI primers produced the TCR beta libraries. TCRdb re-derived calls from the multiplex PCR reads in MiXCR, one entry per CDR3 protein. The data contain a few hundred thousand distinct CDR3 sequences, 23% of them singletons. The time point: persistent/refractory GD, antithyroid drugs over 5 years with positive TRAb. PBMC RNA was the source of the TCR library. The CDR3 has 15 residues. Trimming removed 0 bases from V and 6 bases from J, with 14 bases in between. Germline-derived CDR1 and CDR2 are MNHEY and SVGAGI.

The source material was peripheral blood mononuclear cells (PBMCs), sampled when the disease was refractory, from a patient treated with antithyroid drugs. The clonotype was recovered from a female donor with Graves disease. This chain joins TRBV6-5 and TRBJ1-1; D is uncertain. Here the CDR3 reads CASSYSARRIPEAFF. The CDR3 nucleotides read TGTGCCAGCAGTTACTCGGCCCGGAGAATCCCTGAAGCTTTCTTT.